This T cell receptor beta chain originates from a study of sequential checkpoint blockade in melanoma. Study as a whole: Arm A got nivolumab then ipilimumab; arm B the reverse, 1:1. Each arm's sequence ended with maintenance nivolumab.

Treatment indicated: randomized to nivolumab then ipilimumab (arm A) or the reverse (arm B). No patient had prior DNA-damaging chemotherapy. Live CD3+CD8+ CD19− CD56− cells were sorted from PBMCs. The method was immunoSEQ multiplex PCR; TCRdb's version includes in-frame clones alone and lacks a portion of them. Of about 22,000 clones listed, approximately 71% are singletons. There are a few counts of this clone. The CDR3 runs to 15 residues. Germline V lookup: CDR1 MRHNA, CDR2 SNTAGT. Trimming removed 6 bases at V and 7 bases at J, with 16 bases between. The chain is built from TRBV6-4 and TRBJ1-6; D gene unclear. The sample in question was CD8+ T cells sorted from blood (inferred from file names), obtained from a patient given nivolumab and ipilimumab in sequence. This TCR derives from a human donor with melanoma. CDR3: CASSPTADGNSPLHF. CDR3 coding DNA: TGTGCCAGCAGCCCAACAGCGGATGGAAATTCACCCCTCCACTTT.